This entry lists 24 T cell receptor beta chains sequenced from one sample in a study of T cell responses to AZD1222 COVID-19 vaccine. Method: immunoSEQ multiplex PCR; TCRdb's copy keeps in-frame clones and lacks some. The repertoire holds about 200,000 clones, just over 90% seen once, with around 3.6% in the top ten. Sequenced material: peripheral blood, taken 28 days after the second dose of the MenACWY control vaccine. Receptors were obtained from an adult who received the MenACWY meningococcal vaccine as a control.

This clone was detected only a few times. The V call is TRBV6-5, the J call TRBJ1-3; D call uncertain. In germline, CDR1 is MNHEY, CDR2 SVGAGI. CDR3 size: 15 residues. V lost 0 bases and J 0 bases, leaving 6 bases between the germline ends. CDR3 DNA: TGTGCCAGCAGTTACTCCGCCGGCTCTGGAAACACCATATATTTT. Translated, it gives CASSYSAGSGNTIYF.

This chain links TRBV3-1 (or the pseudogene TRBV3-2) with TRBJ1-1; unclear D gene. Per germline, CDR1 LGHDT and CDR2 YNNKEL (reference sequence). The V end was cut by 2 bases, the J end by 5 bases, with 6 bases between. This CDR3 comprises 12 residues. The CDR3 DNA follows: TGTGCCAGCAGCCAAATGGGTACTGAAGCTTTCTTT. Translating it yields CASSQMGTEAFF.

CDR3 region: CASSLGRRELFF. The CDR3 DNA reads as TGTGCCAGCAGCTTGGGCCGGAGGGAGCTGTTTTTT. The V and J genes are TRBV7-3 and TRBJ2-2; D is uncertain. Germline assignment: CDR1 SGHTA and CDR2 FQGTGA. V lost 3 bases, J lost 9 bases, and 8 bases lay in between. There are 12 residues in the CDR3.

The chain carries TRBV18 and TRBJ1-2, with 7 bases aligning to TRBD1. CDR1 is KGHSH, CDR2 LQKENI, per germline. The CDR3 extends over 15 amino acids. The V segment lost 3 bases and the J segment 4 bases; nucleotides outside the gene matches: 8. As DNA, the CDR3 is TGTGCCAGCTCACCCGGGGGACAGCTCGGCTATGGCTACACCTTC. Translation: CASSPGGQLGYGYTF.

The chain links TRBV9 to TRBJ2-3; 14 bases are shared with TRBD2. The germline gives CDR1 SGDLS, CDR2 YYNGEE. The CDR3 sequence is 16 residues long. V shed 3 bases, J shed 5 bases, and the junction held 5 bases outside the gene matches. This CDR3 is CASSATSGRAGDTQYF. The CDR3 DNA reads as TGTGCCAGCAGCGCGACTAGCGGGAGGGCTGGAGATACGCAGTATTTT.

The CDR3 region is CASSQAFGDRAFF. CDR3 sequence (DNA): TGTGCCAGCAGCCAAGCCTTCGGGGATCGGGCTTTCTTT. The gene calls are TRBV3-1 (or the pseudogene TRBV3-2) and TRBJ1-1; D is uncertain. V dropped 1 base and J dropped 11 bases, with 14 bases sitting between them. Germline-derived CDR1 and CDR2 are LGHDT and YNNKEL (reference sequence). The CDR3 contains 13 residues.

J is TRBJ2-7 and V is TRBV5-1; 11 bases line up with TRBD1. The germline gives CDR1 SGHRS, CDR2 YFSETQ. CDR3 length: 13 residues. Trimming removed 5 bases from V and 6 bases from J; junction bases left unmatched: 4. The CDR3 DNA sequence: TGCGCCAGCAGGGGACAGGGGGTGGGCGAGCAGTACTTC. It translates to CASRGQGVGEQYF.

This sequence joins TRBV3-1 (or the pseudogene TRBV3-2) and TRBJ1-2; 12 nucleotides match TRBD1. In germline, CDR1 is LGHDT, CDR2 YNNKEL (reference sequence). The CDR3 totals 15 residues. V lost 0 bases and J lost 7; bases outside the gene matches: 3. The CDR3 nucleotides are TGTGCCAGCAGCCAAGAGGGACAGGGGGCGCGTGGCTACACCTTC. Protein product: CASSQEGQGARGYTF.

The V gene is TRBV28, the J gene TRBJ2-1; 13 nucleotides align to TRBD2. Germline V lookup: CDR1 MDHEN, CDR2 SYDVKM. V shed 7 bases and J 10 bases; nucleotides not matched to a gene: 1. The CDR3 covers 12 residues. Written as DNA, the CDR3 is TGTGCCAGCAAGACTAGCGGGAGGGAGCAGTTCTTC. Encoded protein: CASKTSGREQFF. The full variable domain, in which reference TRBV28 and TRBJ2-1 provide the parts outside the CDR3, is DVKVTQSSRYLVKRTGEKVFLECVQDMDHENMFWYRQDPGLGLRLIYFSYDVKMKEKGDIPEGYSVSREKKERFSLILESASTNQTSMYLCASKTSGREQFFGPGTRLTVL.

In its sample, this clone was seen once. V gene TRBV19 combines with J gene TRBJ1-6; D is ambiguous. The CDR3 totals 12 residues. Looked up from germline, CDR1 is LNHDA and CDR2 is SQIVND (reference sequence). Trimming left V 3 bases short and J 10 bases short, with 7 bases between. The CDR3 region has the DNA TGTGCCAGTAGTATTGTGGGATCACCCCTCCACTTT. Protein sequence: CASSIVGSPLHF.

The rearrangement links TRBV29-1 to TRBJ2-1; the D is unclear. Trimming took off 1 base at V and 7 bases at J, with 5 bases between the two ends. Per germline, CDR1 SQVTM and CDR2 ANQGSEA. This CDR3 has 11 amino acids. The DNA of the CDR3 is TGCAGCGTTGAAGTTGGTAATGAGCAGTTCTTC. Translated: CSVEVGNEQFF.

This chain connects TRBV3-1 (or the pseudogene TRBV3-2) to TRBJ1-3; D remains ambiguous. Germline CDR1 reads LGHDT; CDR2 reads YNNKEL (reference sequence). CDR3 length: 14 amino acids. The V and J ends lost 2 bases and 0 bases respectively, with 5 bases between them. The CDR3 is CASSQLGSGNTIYF. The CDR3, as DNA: TGTGCCAGCAGCCAATTAGGCTCTGGAAACACCATATATTTT.

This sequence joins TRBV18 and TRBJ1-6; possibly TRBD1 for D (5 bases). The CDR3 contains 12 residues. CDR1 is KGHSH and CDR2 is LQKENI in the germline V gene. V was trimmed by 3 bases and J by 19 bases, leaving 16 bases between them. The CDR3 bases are TGTGCCAGCTCACCGGGGCAGTCCTCCGTGCACTTT. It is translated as CASSPGQSSVHF.

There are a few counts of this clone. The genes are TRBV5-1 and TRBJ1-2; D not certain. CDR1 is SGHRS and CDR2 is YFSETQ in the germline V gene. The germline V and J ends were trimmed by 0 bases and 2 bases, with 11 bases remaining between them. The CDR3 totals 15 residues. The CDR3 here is CASSLATGLNYGYTF. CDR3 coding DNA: TGCGCCAGCAGCTTGGCCACGGGTCTAAACTATGGCTACACCTTC. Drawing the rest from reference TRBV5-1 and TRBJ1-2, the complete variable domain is KAGVTQTPRYLIKTRGQQVTLSCSPISGHRSVSWYQQTPGQGLQFLFEYFSETQRNKGNFPGRFSGRQFSNSRSEMNVSTLELGDSALYLCASSLATGLNYGYTFGSGTRLTVV.

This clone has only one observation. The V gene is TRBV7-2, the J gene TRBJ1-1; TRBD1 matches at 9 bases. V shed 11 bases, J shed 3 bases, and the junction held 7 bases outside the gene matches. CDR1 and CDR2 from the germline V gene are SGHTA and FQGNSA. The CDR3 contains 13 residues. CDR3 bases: TGTGCCGGTACAGGGGGCGCTCACACTGAAGCTTTCTTT. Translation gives CAGTGGAHTEAFF.

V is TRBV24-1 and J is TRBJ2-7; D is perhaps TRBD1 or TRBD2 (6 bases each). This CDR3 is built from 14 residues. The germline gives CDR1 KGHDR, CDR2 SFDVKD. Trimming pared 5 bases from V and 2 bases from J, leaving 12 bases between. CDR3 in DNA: TGTGCCACCAGTGTGGGGGGCTCACCCTACGAGCAGTACTTC. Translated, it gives CATSVGGSPYEQYF.

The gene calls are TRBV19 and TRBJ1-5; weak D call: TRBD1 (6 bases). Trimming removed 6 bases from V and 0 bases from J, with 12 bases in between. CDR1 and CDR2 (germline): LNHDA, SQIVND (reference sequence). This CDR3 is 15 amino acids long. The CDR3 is CASSVDRNSNQPQHF. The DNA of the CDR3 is TGTGCCAGTAGCGTGGACAGAAATAGCAATCAGCCCCAGCATTTT.

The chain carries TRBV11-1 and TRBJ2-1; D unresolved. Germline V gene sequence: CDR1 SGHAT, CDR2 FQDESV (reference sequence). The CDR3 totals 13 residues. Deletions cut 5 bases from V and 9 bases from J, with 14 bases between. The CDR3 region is CASSRASLGEQFF. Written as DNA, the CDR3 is TGTGCCAGCAGCCGGGCCTCTTTGGGTGAGCAGTTCTTC. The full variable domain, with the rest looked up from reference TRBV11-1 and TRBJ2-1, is EAEVAQSPRYKITEKSQAVAFWCDPISGHATLYWYRQILGQGPELLVQFQDESVVDDSQLPKDRFSAERLKGVDSTLKIQPAELGDSAMYLCASSRASLGEQFFGPGTRLTVL.

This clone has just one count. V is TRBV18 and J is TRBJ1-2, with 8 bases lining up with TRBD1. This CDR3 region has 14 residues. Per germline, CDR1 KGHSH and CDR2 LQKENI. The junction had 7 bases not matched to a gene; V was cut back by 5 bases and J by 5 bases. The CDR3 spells CASSVDRGPYGYTF. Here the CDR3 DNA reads TGTGCCAGCTCAGTCGACAGGGGCCCTTATGGCTACACCTTC. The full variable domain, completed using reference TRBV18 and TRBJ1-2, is NAGVMQNPRHLVRRRGQEARLRCSPMKGHSHVYWYRQLPEEGLKFMVYLQKENIIDESGMPKERFSAEFPKEGPSILRIQQVVRGDSAAYFCASSVDRGPYGYTFGSGTRLTVV.

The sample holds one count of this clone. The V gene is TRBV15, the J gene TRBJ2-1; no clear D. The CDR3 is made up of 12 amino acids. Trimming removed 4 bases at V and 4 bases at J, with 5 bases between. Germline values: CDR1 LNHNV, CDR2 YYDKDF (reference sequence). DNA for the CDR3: TGTGCCACCAGCAAAGGGTACAATGAGCAGTTCTTC. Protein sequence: CATSKGYNEQFF.

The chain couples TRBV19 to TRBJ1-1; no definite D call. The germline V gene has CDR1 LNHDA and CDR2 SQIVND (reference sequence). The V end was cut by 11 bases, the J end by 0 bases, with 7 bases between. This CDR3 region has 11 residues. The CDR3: CASNMNTEAFF. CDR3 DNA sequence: TGTGCCTCGAATATGAACACTGAAGCTTTCTTT.

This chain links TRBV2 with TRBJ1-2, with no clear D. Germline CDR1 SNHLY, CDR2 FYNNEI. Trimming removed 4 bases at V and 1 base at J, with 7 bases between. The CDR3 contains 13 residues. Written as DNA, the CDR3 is TGTGCCAGCAGTGGGGAACGTAACTATGGCTACACCTTC. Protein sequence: CASSGERNYGYTF.

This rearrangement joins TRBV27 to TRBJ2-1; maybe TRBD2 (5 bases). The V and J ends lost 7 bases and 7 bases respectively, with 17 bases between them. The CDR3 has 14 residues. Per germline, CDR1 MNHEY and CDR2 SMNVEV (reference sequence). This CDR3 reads CASTHRGSLNEQFF. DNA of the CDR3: TGTGCCAGCACTCACCGGGGTAGTCTGAATGAGCAGTTCTTC.

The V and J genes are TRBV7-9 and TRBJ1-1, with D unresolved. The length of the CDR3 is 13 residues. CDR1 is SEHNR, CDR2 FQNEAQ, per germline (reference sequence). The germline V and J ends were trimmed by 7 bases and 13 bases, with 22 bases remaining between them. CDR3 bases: TGTGCCAGCATCCCTAATGAAGGGATTGGGGATTTCTTT. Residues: CASIPNEGIGDFF.